This T cell receptor beta chain was captured in a study of shared clonotypes between healthy human individuals. Clones were read by immunoSEQ multiplex PCR, and TCRdb kept only the in-frame ones, dropping some. The sample lists 2 million to 3 million clones; 90% to 95% were seen once. The sequenced sample consisted of naive CD4+ T cells from PBMCs. Subset meaning: CD45RA+ positively selected. The clonotype was recovered from a man in his late teens or twenties in good health. Some clones in this sample may be carry-over from other donors' samples.

As DNA, the CDR3 is TGCGCCAGCAGCATAGGGGTAGATACGCAGTATTTT. Amino acid sequence: CASSIGVDTQYF. This rearrangement joins TRBV5-1 to TRBJ2-3, with a possible D match to TRBD1 (5 bases). This CDR3 spans 12 amino acids. Germline V gives CDR1 SGHRS, CDR2 YFSETQ. Trimming removed 4 bases from V and 5 bases from J, with 8 bases in between.